This T cell receptor beta chain stems from a study of shared clonotypes between healthy human individuals. Using immunoSEQ multiplex PCR, the repertoire was profiled, and TCRdb retains in-frame clones only, with some absent. The table shows about 1.1 million clones, with approximately 77% occurring only once. As to this clone: Its antigen is as yet unknown.

Notes on the study in general: Sharing of clonotypes among donors was expected to vary with sequencing depth. Clonotypes that were shared across several donors made up around 5% of naive CD4 clonotypes.

CDR1 and CDR2 from the germline V gene are MDHEN and SYDVKM. The CDR3 is made up of 14 amino acids. J was trimmed by 4 bases and V by 4 bases; bases with no gene match: 3. The receptor was isolated from a man aged 18 to 30 in good health. Some clones in this sample may be carry-over from other donors' samples. Sequencing was done on a sample of memory CD4+ T cells from PBMCs. The subset here: CD45RA-negative fraction. The chain combines TRBV28 with TRBJ1-2, with TRBD1 identical over 10 bases. CDR3 region: CASSWTGGTYGYTF. Here the CDR3 DNA reads TGTGCCAGCAGTTGGACAGGGGGTACCTATGGCTACACCTTC.